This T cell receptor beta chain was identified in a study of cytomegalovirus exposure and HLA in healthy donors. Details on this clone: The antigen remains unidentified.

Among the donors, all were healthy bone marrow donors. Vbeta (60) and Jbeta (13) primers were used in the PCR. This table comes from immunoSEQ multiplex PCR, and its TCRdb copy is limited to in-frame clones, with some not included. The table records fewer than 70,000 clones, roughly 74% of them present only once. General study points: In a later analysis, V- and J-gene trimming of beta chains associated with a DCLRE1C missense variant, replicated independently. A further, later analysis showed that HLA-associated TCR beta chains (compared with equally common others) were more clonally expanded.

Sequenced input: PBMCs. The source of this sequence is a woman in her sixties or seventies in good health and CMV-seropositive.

The CDR3 nucleotides read TGTGCCAGCAGTTACGGACAGGGGACCTACGAGCAGTACTTC. Translated, it gives CASSYGQGTYEQYF. This rearrangement joins TRBV6-5 to TRBJ2-7; 9 bases agree with TRBD1. The CDR3 totals 14 residues. With 2 bases clipped from V and 2 bases from J, the junction kept 1 base outside the gene matches. Germline CDR1 MNHEY, CDR2 SVGAGI.